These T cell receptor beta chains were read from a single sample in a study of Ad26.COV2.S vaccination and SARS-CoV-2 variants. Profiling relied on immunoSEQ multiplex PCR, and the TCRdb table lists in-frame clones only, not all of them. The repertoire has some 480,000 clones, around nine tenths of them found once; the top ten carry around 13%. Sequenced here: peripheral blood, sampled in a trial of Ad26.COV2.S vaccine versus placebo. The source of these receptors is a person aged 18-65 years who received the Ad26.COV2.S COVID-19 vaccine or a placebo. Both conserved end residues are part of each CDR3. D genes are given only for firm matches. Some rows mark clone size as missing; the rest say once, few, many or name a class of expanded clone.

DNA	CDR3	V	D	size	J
TGTGCCGGAGCTAGCGACACAGATACGCAGTATTTT	CAGASDTDTQYF	TRBV30	NA	NA	TRBJ2-3
TGTGCCAGCAGTTACCTCCCCGGGAACCCCAACACCGGGGAGCTGTTTTTT	CASSYLPGNPNTGELFF	TRBV27	NA	NA	TRBJ2-2
TGTGCCAGCAGTTTAGGCGGGGCTGGATCCTACAATGAGCAGTTCTTC	CASSLGGAGSYNEQFF	TRBV28	NA	NA	TRBJ2-1
TGTGCCTGGAGTTACTTCGGACAGCCAGATTCTAATGGCTACACCTTC	CAWSYFGQPDSNGYTF	TRBV30	NA	NA	TRBJ1-2
TGTGCCAGCTCATTCTCAGGTGAGGGTACTGAAGCTTTCTTT	CASSFSGEGTEAFF	TRBV18	NA	NA	TRBJ1-1
TGTGCCAGCAGCTCCGGGCCCCTTGGCTTCCACACCTTC	CASSSGPLGFHTF	TRBV11-3	NA	NA	TRBJ1-2
TGTGCCAGTAAATGGACGAGAATGAGTAATGAGCAGTTCTTC	CASKWTRMSNEQFF	TRBV19	NA	NA	TRBJ2-1
TGTGCCAGCAGCCCGGACAAAATTGCTCAGCCCCAGCATTTT	CASSPDKIAQPQHF	TRBV27	NA	NA	TRBJ1-5
TGTGCCAGCAGCCCCGAATCGGTGGGGGAGCTGTTTTTT	CASSPESVGELFF	TRBV9	NA	many	TRBJ2-2
TGTGCCAGCAGCCGAGGGACTAGCGGGCAAGAGACCCAGTACTTC	CASSRGTSGQETQYF	TRBV5-5	TRBD2	NA	TRBJ2-5
TGCAGCGTGGAAGGGGGGTTGGTCGGGAACAATGAGCAGTTCTTC	CSVEGGLVGNNEQFF	TRBV29-1	NA	NA	TRBJ2-1
TGTGCCAGCAGTTTTCAGGTGTTAGGGGGAAAACTGTTTTTT	CASSFQVLGGKLFF	TRBV28	NA	NA	TRBJ1-4
TGTGCCAGCAGCCAGAGCCTCGGGACTAGCGGGAGTATTGAGCAGTTCTTC	CASSQSLGTSGSIEQFF	TRBV7-8	TRBD2	few	TRBJ2-1
TGTGCCAGCAGCCCCCGGGCGCTGAACACTGAAGCTTTCTTT	CASSPRALNTEAFF	TRBV4-2	NA	NA	TRBJ1-1
TGTGCCAGCAGCCGGAACAGTCTCACTGAAGCTTTCTTT	CASSRNSLTEAFF	TRBV14	NA	NA	TRBJ1-1
TGCAGTGCTAGTGCCCCTGGGAGAGATAATTCACCCCTCCACTTT	CSASAPGRDNSPLHF	TRBV20-1	NA	NA	TRBJ1-6
TGTGCCAGCAGTGTTACAGGGGGCGCGGGGGAGACCCAGTACTTC	CASSVTGGAGETQYF	TRBV6-4	TRBD1	once	TRBJ2-5
TGTGCCAGCAGCTTAAGTAGACTAGCGGGAGGCGAGCAGTACTTC	CASSLSRLAGGEQYF	TRBV5-4	TRBD2	NA	TRBJ2-7
TGCAGTGCTAGTGGGGATTCTGTCAGTGAGCAGTTCTTC	CSASGDSVSEQFF	TRBV20-1	NA	once	TRBJ2-1
TGTGCCAGCAGCTTATCCGAACTAGCCAAAAACATTCAGTACTTC	CASSLSELAKNIQYF	TRBV7-9	NA	NA	TRBJ2-4
TGTGCCTGGAACGCCCAGAACTATGGCTACACCTTC	CAWNAQNYGYTF	TRBV30	NA	NA	TRBJ1-2
TGTGCCAGCAGTTTCTCGAACAGGTACACTGAAGCTTTCTTT	CASSFSNRYTEAFF	TRBV27	NA	NA	TRBJ1-1
TGCGCCAGCAGCTTGGGACTAGCGGCAAGCTCCTACAATGAGCAGTTCTTC	CASSLGLAASSYNEQFF	TRBV5-1	TRBD2	NA	TRBJ2-1
TGTGCCAGCAGCCAAAGGAGGGCGGACCAGGCCAACACCATATATTTT	CASSQRRADQANTIYF	TRBV4-2	NA	NA	TRBJ1-3
TGCGCCAGCAGCCAAGGGCTCGGGGGCAGAACCTATGGCTACACCTTC	CASSQGLGGRTYGYTF	TRBV4-1	NA	NA	TRBJ1-2
TGTGCCAGCAGCACGGGACTAGCGGGGACTCACGAGCAGTACTTC	CASSTGLAGTHEQYF	TRBV9	TRBD2	NA	TRBJ2-7
TGTGCCAGCAGCCCTGGGGGAGAAACAGGGAGGGGCACAGATACGCAGTATTTT	CASSPGGETGRGTDTQYF	TRBV13	NA	NA	TRBJ2-3
TGTGCCAGCAGGGCGACTAGCGGGACTCGTGTTGCCTACGAGCAGTACTTC	CASRATSGTRVAYEQYF	TRBV2	TRBD2	NA	TRBJ2-7
TGTGCCTGGAGTGATACTAGCGGGAGCACAGATACGCAGTATTTT	CAWSDTSGSTDTQYF	TRBV30	TRBD2	NA	TRBJ2-3
TGTGCCAGCAGTTATATCCGGGATCCTACATACTTC	CASSYIRDPTYF	TRBV7-2	NA	NA	TRBJ2-7
TGTGCCAGCACCCGGGACAGGGCCACTCCCTACGAGCAGTACTTC	CASTRDRATPYEQYF	TRBV2	TRBD1	NA	TRBJ2-7
TGTGCCAGCAGCCCCAGGGGGCGCGAGCAGTACTTC	CASSPRGREQYF	TRBV2	TRBD1	NA	TRBJ2-7
TGTGCCACCAGCAGAGACACCCGACAGGGGGCCAAAAACATTCAGTACTTC	CATSRDTRQGAKNIQYF	TRBV15	TRBD1	NA	TRBJ2-4
TGCGCCAGCAGCTTAGCGGCCGCCTCCTTTGAAGCTTTCTTT	CASSLAAASFEAFF	TRBV5-1	NA	NA	TRBJ1-1
TGTGCCAGCGGGGGGCTCCTTAGCTATGGCTACACCTTC	CASGGLLSYGYTF	TRBV6-1	NA	NA	TRBJ1-2
TGTGCCAGCAGTAGGCTCGAATCGGGGTCCCCTCAGCAGTACTTC	CASSRLESGSPQQYF	TRBV27	NA	NA	TRBJ2-7
TGTGCCAGCAGTTACTCGAAGGGTGGGAATCAGCCCCAGCATTTT	CASSYSKGGNQPQHF	TRBV6-5	NA	NA	TRBJ1-5
TGTGCCAGCAGCCACGGACAGTCGTCGTCCGGGGAGCTGTTTTTT	CASSHGQSSSGELFF	TRBV3-1/TRBV3-2	NA	NA	TRBJ2-2
TGTGCCATCAGTGAGGCAAGGGACAGCCTCTATGGCTACACCTTC	CAISEARDSLYGYTF	TRBV10-3	TRBD1	NA	TRBJ1-2
TGTGCCAGTACCGTGACAGTCAACACTGAAGCTTTCTTT	CASTVTVNTEAFF	TRBV19	NA	NA	TRBJ1-1
TGTGCCAGCAGCTTGGAACACGAGCAGTACTTC	CASSLEHEQYF	TRBV5-6	NA	NA	TRBJ2-7
TGTGCCAGCAGTTTAGCGGGACCCATCGATGAGCAGTTCTTC	CASSLAGPIDEQFF	TRBV28	NA	NA	TRBJ2-1
TGTGCCAGCAGTCCACAGGGAACCGGGGAGCTGTTTTTT	CASSPQGTGELFF	TRBV6-5	NA	NA	TRBJ2-2
TGTGCCAGCAAAGTTGGGGGGAGAGGAGAAAAACTGTTTTTT	CASKVGGRGEKLFF	TRBV28	NA	NA	TRBJ1-4
TGTGCCAGCAGCTCGGGACTTTACAATGAGCAGTTCTTC	CASSSGLYNEQFF	TRBV7-9	NA	NA	TRBJ2-1
TGTGCCACTCGGGGGACAGGAACGAATCAGCCCCAGCATTTT	CATRGTGTNQPQHF	TRBV10-3	TRBD1	few	TRBJ1-5
TGTGCCAGCACCCTCGGGAGCTCCTATAATTCACCCCTCCACTTT	CASTLGSSYNSPLHF	TRBV28	NA	NA	TRBJ1-6
TGTGCCAGTAGTATAGTGGGGACTAACGAGCAGTACTTC	CASSIVGTNEQYF	TRBV19	TRBD2	NA	TRBJ2-7
TGTGCCAGCAGCTTAGGTGGCAGGGGATCTGAAGCTTTCTTT	CASSLGGRGSEAFF	TRBV7-2	NA	NA	TRBJ1-1
TGTGCCAGCAGTAAACCGGGGCAGGCGTTAATCTACGAGCAGTACTTC	CASSKPGQALIYEQYF	TRBV28	NA	NA	TRBJ2-7
TGTGCCAGCTCACCACTTACAGGGGGAGATAATTCACCCCTCCACTTT	CASSPLTGGDNSPLHF	TRBV18	TRBD1	NA	TRBJ1-6
TGTGCCAGCAGTTACGGGTCGAGTTGGCGAGACACCGGGGAGCTGTTTTTT	CASSYGSSWRDTGELFF	TRBV6-2/TRBV6-3	NA	NA	TRBJ2-2
TGTGCCAGCAGTTGGGCCGGGCGAAACACTGAAGCTTTCTTT	CASSWAGRNTEAFF	TRBV27	NA	NA	TRBJ1-1
TGTGCCATCAGTGAGTCCCTAGCGGAGACCCAGTACTTC	CAISESLAETQYF	TRBV10-3	NA	NA	TRBJ2-5